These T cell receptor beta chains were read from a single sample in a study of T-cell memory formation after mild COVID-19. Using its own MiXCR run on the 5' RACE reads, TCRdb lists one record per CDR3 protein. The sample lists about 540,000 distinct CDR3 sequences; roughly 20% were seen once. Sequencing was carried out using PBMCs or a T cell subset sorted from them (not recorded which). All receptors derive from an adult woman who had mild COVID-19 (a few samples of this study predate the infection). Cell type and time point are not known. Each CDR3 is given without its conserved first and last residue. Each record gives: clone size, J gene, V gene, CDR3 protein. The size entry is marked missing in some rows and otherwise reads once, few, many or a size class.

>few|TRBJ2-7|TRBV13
ASSSGLRREGYEQY
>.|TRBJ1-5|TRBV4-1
ASSQEGNSNQPQH
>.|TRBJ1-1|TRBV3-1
ASSNSGANTEAF
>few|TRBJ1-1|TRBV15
ATSRPYAGSSTEAF
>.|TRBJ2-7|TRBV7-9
ASSLYTGGLYEQY
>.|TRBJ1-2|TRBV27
ASSLKGGNYGYT
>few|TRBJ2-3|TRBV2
ASGGQGAADTQY
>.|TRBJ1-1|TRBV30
AWSVPGDPRRNTEAF
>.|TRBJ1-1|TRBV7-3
ASSLSRDTEAF
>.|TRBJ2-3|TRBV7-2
ASSLAGGSMDTQY
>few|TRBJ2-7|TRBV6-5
ASSYARGSSYEQY